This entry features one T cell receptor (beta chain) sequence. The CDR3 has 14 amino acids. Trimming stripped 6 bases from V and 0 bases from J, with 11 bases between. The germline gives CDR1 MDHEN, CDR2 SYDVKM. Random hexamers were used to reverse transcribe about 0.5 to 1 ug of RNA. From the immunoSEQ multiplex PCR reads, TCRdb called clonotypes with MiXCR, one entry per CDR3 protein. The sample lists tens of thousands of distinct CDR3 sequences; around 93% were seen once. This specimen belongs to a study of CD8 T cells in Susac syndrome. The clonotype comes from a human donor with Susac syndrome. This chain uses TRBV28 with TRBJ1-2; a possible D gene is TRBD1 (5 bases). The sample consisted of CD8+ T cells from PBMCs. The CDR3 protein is CASRLQGANYGYTF. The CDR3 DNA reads TGTGCCAGCAGACTTCAGGGAGCTAACTATGGCTACACCTTC.